This note documents a single TCR beta chain sequence. The antigen remains unidentified. 5'RACE template switching with UMIs generated TCR beta cDNA. TCRdb reprocessed the 5' RACE reads, keeping one entry per CDR3 protein, no DNA. Listed are about 390,000 distinct CDR3 sequences; about 10% falls within the top ten. Germline lookup yields CDR1 MGHRA and CDR2 YSYEKL. CDR3 length equals 16 residues. The source of the sample is a study of T cells expressing NK-cell markers. Looking at the study overall: According to the study, TCR beta repertoires originated from sorted CD3+CD56+NKG2C+, CD3+CD56+NKG2C- and CD3+CD56-NKG2C+ T cells. The authors sequenced eight donors, of whom seven were HCMV-seropositive and one was seronegative. Overall study findings and caveats: NKG2C+ dominant clonotype frequencies in about 6 donors were roughly 1.0-7.5% of CD8+ T cells.

The chain uses TRBV4-1 and TRBJ2-7. Input material: blood T cells: a sorted CD56 or NKG2C T cell subset, CD4+ or CD8+ T cells, or bulk PBMC T cells (not recorded which). This TCR was sampled from a woman aged 45-59 years in good health. The chain's CDR3 is CASSQVSAVGSYEQYF.